This is a list of T cell receptor beta chains from one sample in a study of T-cell reconstitution after alpha-beta-depleted transplantation in children. Via MiXCR, TCRdb re-called the PCR reads, giving one row per CDR3 protein. Of approximately 170,000 distinct CDR3 sequences listed, over 8.5% are singletons. The specimen comprised PBMCs, sampled before TCRalphabeta/CD19-depleted stem cell transplant. All receptors derive from a boy aged 2 to 10 with acute myeloid leukemia, due to receive a stem cell transplant. Each CDR3 is given with its conserved first and last residue. The D gene is left open where the match is weak. Clone size is shown for a subset of rows, as once, few, many or a class of expanded clone.

TRBV5-6	.	TRBJ1-6	TRBD1	CASSLGGTVNSPLHF	TGTGCCAGCAGCTTGGGAGGGACAGTGAATTCACCCCTCCACTTT
TRBV5-5	many	TRBJ2-7	.	CASSLRRASYEQYF	TGTGCCAGCAGCTTACGCAGGGCCTCCTACGAGCAGTACTTC
TRBV28	many	TRBJ1-5	.	CASSPHRVGQPQHF	TGTGCCAGCAGTCCGCACAGGGTGGGTCAGCCCCAGCATTTT
TRBV5-4	.	TRBJ2-3	.	CASGDSTDTQYF	TGTGCCAGCGGGGATAGCACAGATACGCAGTATTTT
TRBV7-9	many	TRBJ1-4	.	CASSLFAATNEKLFF	TGTGCCAGCAGCTTGTTCGCAGCAACTAATGAAAAACTGTTTTTT
TRBV28	many	TRBJ2-7	TRBD2	CASSFPLAGGSYEQYF	TGTGCCAGCAGTTTTCCGCTAGCGGGAGGGTCCTACGAGCAGTACTTC
TRBV20-1	many	TRBJ2-2	.	CSARGLRANTGELFF	TGCAGTGCTAGAGGTTTGAGGGCGAACACCGGGGAGCTGTTTTTT
TRBV20-1	many	TRBJ1-1	TRBD1	CSAKTGGENTEAFF	TGCAGTGCCAAGACAGGGGGAGAGAACACTGAAGCTTTCTTT
TRBV10-2	many	TRBJ2-2	TRBD2	CASSVLVAGVNTGELFF	TGCGCCAGCAGTGTTTTAGTAGCGGGGGTTAACACCGGGGAGCTGTTTTTT
TRBV5-5	many	TRBJ2-1	.	CASSLAASAYNEQFF	TGTGCCAGCAGCTTGGCTGCTAGCGCTTACAATGAGCAGTTCTTC
TRBV6-1	.	TRBJ2-5	TRBD2	CASSLPAGTSGRGETQYF	TGTGCCAGCAGCCTACCGGCGGGGACTAGCGGGAGGGGAGAGACCCAGTACTTC
TRBV5-5	.	TRBJ1-2	TRBD1	CASSSRDRGFLGYTF	TGTGCCAGCAGCTCACGCGACAGGGGGTTCTTAGGCTACACCTTC
TRBV30	few	TRBJ1-1	.	CASLRGNTEAFF	TGTGCCTCCCTACGAGGTAACACTGAAGCTTTCTTT
TRBV5-1	many	TRBJ2-7	.	CASSLAPEQTYEQYF	TGCGCCAGCAGCTTGGCACCCGAACAGACCTACGAGCAGTACTTC
TRBV4-1	many	TRBJ2-3	.	CASSQDRTTLGTDTQYF	TGCGCCAGCAGCCAAGATCGGACCACCTTGGGCACAGATACGCAGTATTTT
TRBV28	many	TRBJ1-3	.	CASSLPGQLGNTIYF	TGTGCCAGCAGCCTACCCGGACAGCTTGGAAACACCATATATTTT
TRBV7-9	many	TRBJ2-5	TRBD2	CASSLALAGDLKETQYF	TGTGCCAGCAGCTTAGCCCTAGCGGGAGATTTAAAAGAGACCCAGTACTTC
TRBV14	many	TRBJ2-5	TRBD2	CASSEHQGLVTEYEETQYF	TGTGCCAGCAGCGAACACCAGGGACTAGTGACGGAGTACGAAGAGACCCAGTACTTC